This T cell receptor (beta chain) was retrieved from a study of CD4 and CD8 cells across lung adenocarcinoma regions (dated by TCRdb to 2016 to 2019). About the study as a whole: Intratumor heterogeneity of the T cell receptor repertoire was examined by comparing tumor centers with tumor margins.

The donors were patients who had localized lung adenocarcinoma, which is a subtype of non-small cell lung cancer. Samples were obtained from the margins of localized lung adenocarcinomas. CD8+ T cells from tumor tissue were profiled separately from CD4+ T cells for TCR repertoire analysis. Only a few counts were recorded for this clonotype. Its antigen is still unknown. Base qualities are not at hand, and no much larger clone is one base apart. V is clipped by 10 bases and J by 4 bases, and the sequence between their germline boundaries is 8 bases long. The CDR3 numbers 11 residues from cysteine through phenylalanine. Just the 33-base CDR3 DNA is kept, in frame starting at base 1. Library generation was performed with PCR. Instrument on record: HiSeq X Ten. The raw public data were reprocessed by TCRdb itself: fastp quality trimming at Q25, MiXCR clonotype calling, in-frame beta chains only. Rows with one shared CDR3 protein collapse into an entry with the most common genes and DNA. This sample comprises approximately 11,000 distinct CDR3 sequences, 59% of them detected only once. About 87% of the sample comes from the top ten.

The chain is encoded by TRBV12-3 or TRBV12-4 joined to TRBJ2-1, with the D gene not clear enough to name. The receptor's source is a male donor with lung adenocarcinoma. The CD4 and CD8 labels of this study may be unreliable. Sequences were obtained from CD8+ T cells from the margin of a lung tumor. The sample's cell subset or site label, decoded: tumor margin region. The DNA sequence is TGTGCCATCGGGTTTTACAATGAGCAGTTCTTC. It is translated as CAIGFYNEQFF.